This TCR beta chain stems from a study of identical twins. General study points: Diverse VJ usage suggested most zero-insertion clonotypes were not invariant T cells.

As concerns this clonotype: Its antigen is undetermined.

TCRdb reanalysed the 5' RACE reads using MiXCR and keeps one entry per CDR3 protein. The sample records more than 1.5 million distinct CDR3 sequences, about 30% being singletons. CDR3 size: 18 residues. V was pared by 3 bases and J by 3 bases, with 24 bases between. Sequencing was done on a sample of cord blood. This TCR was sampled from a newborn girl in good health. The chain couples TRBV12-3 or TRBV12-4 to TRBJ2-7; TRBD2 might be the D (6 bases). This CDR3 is CASSLIYAPWGLFYEQYF. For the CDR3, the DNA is TGTGCCAGCAGTTTGATATATGCCCCCTGGGGACTCTTCTACGAGCAGTACTTC.